This T cell receptor beta chain was sequenced in a study of human T cells and chemical hapten exposure. Across the whole study: Mainly, slight library volume differences in the pool made TCR yields vary. General study points: Expanded TCRs were compared with controls, and the expanded TCRs formed significantly more large CDR3 similarity clusters.

Concerning this clonotype: Antigen unknown.

TCRdb re-called the RACE reads with MiXCR, one entry per CDR3 protein. This sample has some 180,000 distinct CDR3 sequences; approximately 26% occur once, and the top ten carry 2% to 2.5%. Time point in this sample: patch test 3, about 24 weeks after DPC sensitization. Treatment in this sample: therapeutic diphenylcyclopropenone sensitization with weekly scalp DPC. Blood was drawn before each patch test was applied. From whole blood left unfractionated, total RNA was extracted. Sequencing used whole blood, obtained in connection with sensitization to the hapten diphenylcyclopropenone (DPC). This sequence was found in a woman between 40 and 55 years old with alopecia areata. Some clones in this sample may be carry-over from other donors' samples.

The CDR3 coding sequence is TGTGCCAGCATGCCCGGGACTCCGCGGGGGGAGCAGTTCTTC. This encodes CASMPGTPRGEQFF. The J gene is TRBJ2-1, the V gene TRBV28, with 7 bases fitting TRBD2. The V and J ends lost 7 bases and 10 bases, in that order; junction bases with no gene match: 13. This CDR3 is 14 amino acids long. CDR1 and CDR2 (germline): MDHEN, SYDVKM. The full variable domain, its missing parts supplied by reference TRBV28 and TRBJ2-1, is DVKVTQSSRYLVKRTGEKVFLECVQDMDHENMFWYRQDPGLGLRLIYFSYDVKMKEKGDIPEGYSVSREKKERFSLILESASTNQTSMYLCASMPGTPRGEQFFGPGTRLTVL.